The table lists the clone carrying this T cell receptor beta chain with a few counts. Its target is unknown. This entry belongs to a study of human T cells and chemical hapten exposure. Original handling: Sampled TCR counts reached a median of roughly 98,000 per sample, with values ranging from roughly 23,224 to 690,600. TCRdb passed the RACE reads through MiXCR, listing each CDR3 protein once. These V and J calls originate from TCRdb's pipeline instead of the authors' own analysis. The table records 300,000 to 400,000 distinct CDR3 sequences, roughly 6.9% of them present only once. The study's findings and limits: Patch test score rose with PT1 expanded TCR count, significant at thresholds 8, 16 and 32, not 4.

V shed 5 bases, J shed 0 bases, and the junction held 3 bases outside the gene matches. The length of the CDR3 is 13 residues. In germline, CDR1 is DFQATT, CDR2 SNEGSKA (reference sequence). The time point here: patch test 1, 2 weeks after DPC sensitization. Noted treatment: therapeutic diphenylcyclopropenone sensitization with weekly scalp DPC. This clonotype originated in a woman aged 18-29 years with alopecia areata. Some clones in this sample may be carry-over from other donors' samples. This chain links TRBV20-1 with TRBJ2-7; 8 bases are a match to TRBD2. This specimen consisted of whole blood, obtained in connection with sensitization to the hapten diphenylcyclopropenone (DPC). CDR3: CSAAGTSSYEQYF. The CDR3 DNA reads TGCAGTGCTGCCGGGACTAGCTCCTACGAGCAGTACTTC.